Listed below are T cell receptor beta chains from one sample, sequenced in a study of T cells in Graves' hyperthyroidism and ophthalmopathy. TCRdb itself ran the multiplex PCR reads through MiXCR, one entry per CDR3 protein. This table has under 400,000 distinct CDR3 sequences, approximately 15% appearing once. The sample comprised blood. Receptors were obtained from a woman aged 18-35 years with Graves' hyperthyroidism that later progressed to Graves' ophthalmopathy. CDR3s include the opening cysteine and the closing phenylalanine or tryptophan. Each record gives: clone size, J gene, CDR3 length, D gene, V gene, CDR3 DNA, CDR3 protein. D genes are given only for firm matches. Clone size is shown for a subset of rows, as once, few, many or a class of expanded clone.

few | TRBJ2-3 | 14 | TRBD1 | TRBV20-1 | TGCAGTGCTAGTTTGGGACAGATAGCAGATACGCAGTATTTT | CSASLGQIADTQYF
few | TRBJ2-1 | 15 | TRBD2 | TRBV11-2 | TGTGCCAGCAGCTTCGCCGGGACTATATACAATGAGCAGTTCTTC | CASSFAGTIYNEQFF
many | TRBJ2-3 | 16 | TRBD1 | TRBV28 | TGTGCCAGCGGGCAGGGGGTGCGAGATAGCACAGATACGCAGTATTTT | CASGQGVRDSTDTQYF
many | TRBJ2-7 | 15 | TRBD2 | TRBV6-2/TRBV6-3 | TGTGCCAGCAGTTACACGGGGGGTGCGTCCTACGAGCAGTACTTC | CASSYTGGASYEQYF
many | TRBJ2-7 | 15 | TRBD1 | TRBV7-2 | TGTGCCAGCCGAACTGTGGGACAGGGATTCTACGAGCAGTACTTC | CASRTVGQGFYEQYF
many | TRBJ2-5 | 16 | TRBD1 | TRBV4-1 | TGCGCCAGCAGCCAAGAAGGGACAGGGGCTCGGGAGACCCAGTACTTC | CASSQEGTGARETQYF
many | TRBJ2-7 | 19 | TRBD1 | TRBV6-2/TRBV6-3 | TGTGCCAGCACCCCTCCGGGACAGGGGGCGGATTTAGTGTCCTACGAGCAGTACTTC | CASTPPGQGADLVSYEQYF
many | TRBJ1-1 | 16 | TRBD1 | TRBV4-3 | TGCGCCAGCAGCCAAGAAGTAGGGACAGGGAACACTGAAGCTTTCTTT | CASSQEVGTGNTEAFF
many | TRBJ2-3 | 15 | TRBD2 | TRBV7-3 | TGTGCCAGCAGCTTAACTTCGGGGGGGGCAGATACGCAGTATTTT | CASSLTSGGADTQYF
NA | TRBJ2-2 | 14 | NA | TRBV28 | TGTGCCAGCAATACGGGAGTTGGAACCGGGGAGCTGTTTTTT | CASNTGVGTGELFF
few | TRBJ2-7 | 14 | NA | TRBV13 | TGTGCCAGCAGGCCGGAGGGGGGGAGGTACGAGCAGTACTTC | CASRPEGGRYEQYF
few | TRBJ1-4 | 14 | NA | TRBV5-5 | TGTGCCAGCAGATTGGGACCGGTGGGAGAAAAACTGTTTTTT | CASRLGPVGEKLFF
few | TRBJ1-5 | 14 | NA | TRBV18 | TGTGCCAGCTCACCCGGACCCTCGGGTCAGCCCCAGCATTTT | CASSPGPSGQPQHF
many | TRBJ2-5 | 14 | TRBD2 | TRBV20-1 | TGCAGTGCTTGGACTAGCGGGAGGCAAGAGACCCAGTACTTC | CSAWTSGRQETQYF
many | TRBJ2-7 | 14 | TRBD1 | TRBV27 | TGTGCCAGCAGTTGGGCAGGGGGCTCCTACGAGCAGTACTTC | CASSWAGGSYEQYF
many | TRBJ1-2 | 18 | NA | TRBV5-8 | TGTGCCAGCAGCTTGGTCGCTATAGTCGCTACAGTTAACTATGGCTACACCTTC | CASSLVAIVATVNYGYTF
many | TRBJ1-1 | 14 | NA | TRBV28 | TGTGCCAGCAGTTTATCCACAGGGATCACTGAAGCTTTCTTT | CASSLSTGITEAFF
few | TRBJ2-7 | 13 | NA | TRBV20-1 | TGCAGTGCCGGACGACAGAGTTCCTACGAGCAGTACTTC | CSAGRQSSYEQYF
NA | TRBJ2-7 | 13 | NA | TRBV2 | TGTGCCAGCAGTGAAGGTCCCCCCAGGGGGCAGTACTTC | CASSEGPPRGQYF
NA | TRBJ1-4 | 14 | NA | TRBV5-1 | TGCGCCAGCAGACCAGGGGTTGTCGGTGAAAAACTGTTTTTT | CASRPGVVGEKLFF
NA | TRBJ1-6 | 13 | NA | TRBV30 | TGTGCCTGGAGATATAGCTGGGATTCACCCCTCCACTTT | CAWRYSWDSPLHF
few | TRBJ2-7 | 15 | TRBD1 | TRBV20-1 | TGCAGTGCTAGGAGGGACAGGTCTGTTTGGGACGAGCAGTACTTC | CSARRDRSVWDEQYF
many | TRBJ1-1 | 13 | NA | TRBV7-9 | TGTGCCAGCAGCTTTGGGGAGAACACTGAAGCTTTCTTT | CASSFGENTEAFF
NA | TRBJ2-2 | 17 | TRBD2 | TRBV20-1 | TGCAGTGCTACCCGCACTGGGCGGGAGGGCCCTCCCGGGGAGCTGTTTTTT | CSATRTGREGPPGELFF
NA | TRBJ2-2 | 15 | NA | TRBV19 | TGTGCCAGTAGTATCGGGACGGCAGGAACCGGGGAGCTGTTTTTT | CASSIGTAGTGELFF
many | TRBJ2-3 | 15 | TRBD2 | TRBV2 | TGTGCCAGCAAATCCACCGGGGGGGCCACAGATACGCAGTATTTT | CASKSTGGATDTQYF
few | TRBJ2-7 | 14 | NA | TRBV25-1 | TGTGCCAGCAGTGTTTCAGGGAATACCTACGAGCAGTACTTC | CASSVSGNTYEQYF
many | TRBJ1-2 | 15 | TRBD1 | TRBV28 | TGTGCCAGCAGTTTGCCTCAGACAGGGAAAAATGGCTACACCTTC | CASSLPQTGKNGYTF
few | TRBJ1-2 | 11 | NA | TRBV11-2 | TGTGCCAGCAGCAAGGTTTCTGGCTACACCTTC | CASSKVSGYTF
many | TRBJ1-1 | 8 | NA | TRBV20-1 | TGCAGTCTATCTGAAGCTTTCTTT | CSLSEAFF
NA | TRBJ1-1 | 13 | NA | TRBV28 | TGTGCCAGCAACCCCGGGGGTAACACTGAAGCTTTCTTT | CASNPGGNTEAFF
few | TRBJ2-5 | 13 | NA | TRBV5-1 | TGCGCCAGCTCCATCCAGACCCAAGAGACCCAGTACTTC | CASSIQTQETQYF
NA | TRBJ2-7 | 16 | TRBD2 | TRBV28 | TGTGCCAGCAGTTGGTTGGCGGGGGAGGCCCCCTACGAGCAGTACTTC | CASSWLAGEAPYEQYF
many | TRBJ1-1 | 15 | NA | TRBV15 | TGTGCCACCAGCAGTCATCGGGGGGAGTACACTGAAGCTTTCTTT | CATSSHRGEYTEAFF
NA | TRBJ2-7 | 15 | TRBD2 | TRBV28 | TGTGCCAGCACCCCTGGGGGGGAGGGCCGAGACGAGCAGTACTTC | CASTPGGEGRDEQYF
NA | TRBJ2-7 | 13 | NA | TRBV18 | TGTGCCAGCTCAATAAGCGCGCCCTACGAGCAGTACTTC | CASSISAPYEQYF
few | TRBJ1-4 | 11 | NA | TRBV12-3/TRBV12-4 | TGTGCCAGCAGCCGAAGTGAAAAACTGTTTTTT | CASSRSEKLFF
many | TRBJ2-1 | 16 | NA | TRBV27 | TGTGCCAGCAGTTGGGGAGGGGGCGATGGCTACAATGAGCAGTTCTTC | CASSWGGGDGYNEQFF
many | TRBJ1-2 | 17 | TRBD1 | TRBV20-1 | TGCAGTGCTAGTAACGCGACAGGGGCATTCGGAAACTATGGCTACACCTTC | CSASNATGAFGNYGYTF
NA | TRBJ2-7 | 13 | TRBD1 | TRBV28 | TGTGCCAGCACTCTCACAGGGGTGTACGAGCAGTACTTC | CASTLTGVYEQYF
many | TRBJ2-5 | 12 | NA | TRBV15 | TGTGCCACCAGCAGACCGCCCCAGTCCCAGTACTTC | CATSRPPQSQYF
many | TRBJ2-3 | 17 | NA | TRBV18 | TGTGCCAGCTCACCGTTAATGGGTGGTACTGGCACAGATACGCAGTATTTT | CASSPLMGGTGTDTQYF
many | TRBJ2-7 | 15 | TRBD1 | TRBV20-1 | TGCAGTGCTAGAGATTCGGGACAGGGGCTCCACGAGCAGTACTTC | CSARDSGQGLHEQYF
many | TRBJ2-2 | 14 | NA | TRBV6-1 | TGTGCCAGCAGCCACGGACGGAGCACCGGGGAGCTGTTTTTT | CASSHGRSTGELFF
few | TRBJ1-6 | 12 | NA | TRBV30 | TGTGCCTGGAGCAGGGCAGGATCACCCCTCCACTTT | CAWSRAGSPLHF
NA | TRBJ2-2 | 18 | TRBD2 | TRBV9 | TGTGCCAGCAGCGTACCGGTAGCGGGAGGGCCGGACACCGGGGAGCTGTTTTTT | CASSVPVAGGPDTGELFF
NA | TRBJ2-7 | 14 | NA | TRBV29-1 | TGCAGCGTTGGCGGCACCCACAACAACTACGAGCAGTACTTC | CSVGGTHNNYEQYF
NA | TRBJ2-5 | 14 | TRBD1 | TRBV27 | TGTGCCAGCAGTTTGAGAGGGGGCCCAGAGACCCAGTACTTC | CASSLRGGPETQYF
many | TRBJ1-1 | 14 | NA | TRBV12-3/TRBV12-4 | TGTGCCAGCAGTTTCCCATTAGTGAACACTGAAGCTTTCTTT | CASSFPLVNTEAFF
NA | TRBJ2-2 | 16 | TRBD2 | TRBV6-1 | TGTGCCAGCAGTCCCCCGGGACTAGCGGGAAACGGGGAGCTGTTTTTT | CASSPPGLAGNGELFF
NA | TRBJ2-1 | 14 | TRBD2 | TRBV14 | TGTGCCAGCAGCCATCTGGCGGGAGTGGATGAGCAGTTCTTC | CASSHLAGVDEQFF
many | TRBJ2-7 | 15 | TRBD1 | TRBV7-2 | TGTGCCAGCAGCTCACGGACAGGGTCTTCCTACGAGCAGTACTTC | CASSSRTGSSYEQYF
many | TRBJ2-1 | 20 | TRBD2 | TRBV7-3 | TGTGCCAGCAGCTTCCTACCGGGACTAGCGGGAGAAGGGTCGGGGAATGAGCAGTTCTTC | CASSFLPGLAGEGSGNEQFF
NA | TRBJ2-1 | 17 | TRBD1 | TRBV6-2/TRBV6-3 | TGTGCCAGCAGTTACGACGGGACAGGGGCGACCCACAATGAGCAGTTCTTC | CASSYDGTGATHNEQFF
many | TRBJ2-7 | 14 | TRBD2 | TRBV20-1 | TGCAGTGCTAGATCCTTAGGGCTAGCGGACGAGCAGTACTTC | CSARSLGLADEQYF